A single sample is the source of the 8 T cell receptor beta chains below, sequenced in a study of early T cells in non-severe SARS-CoV-2 infection. TCRdb used MiXCR to reprocess the 5' RACE reads, holding one entry per CDR3 protein. The sample holds just under 60,000 distinct CDR3 sequences, more than 7% seen once. The sequenced sample was whole blood. The receptors here all came from an adult who was a healthcare worker with PCR-confirmed SARS-CoV-2 infection or an uninfected control (not recorded which).

This clonotype was recorded at least ten times. A read error may produce the germline difference seen at one junction end. The rearrangement joins TRBV28 to TRBJ2-7; 11 bases are shared with TRBD2. The germline gives CDR1 MDHEN, CDR2 SYDVKM. The CDR3 runs 14 residues. CDR3 DNA sequence: TGTGCCAGCAGCCAACTAGCGGGAGTCAACGAGGAGTACTTC. Protein product: CASSQLAGVNEEYF.

The rearrangement joins TRBV29-1 to TRBJ1-1; 7 positions match TRBD1. This CDR3 contains 14 residues. Per germline, CDR1 SQVTM and CDR2 ANQGSEA. V shed 8 bases and J 2 bases; nucleotides not matched to a gene: 11. The DNA for the CDR3 is TGCAGCCTGACAGAGGGGGCGGTAAACACTGAAGCTTTCTTT. Its translation: CSLTEGAVNTEAFF.

This chain connects TRBV28 to TRBJ1-6; TRBD1 matches at 7 bases. The V and J ends lost 3 bases and 8 bases, in that order; junction bases with no gene match: 10. Germline V gene data show CDR1 as MDHEN and CDR2 as SYDVKM. The CDR3 has 16 residues. CDR3 residues: CASSFLLTGSYSPLHF. CDR3 coding DNA: TGTGCCAGCAGTTTCCTACTGACAGGGTCGTATTCACCCCTCCACTTT. Complete variable domain (other parts from reference TRBV28 and TRBJ1-6): DVKVTQSSRYLVKRTGEKVFLECVQDMDHENMFWYRQDPGLGLRLIYFSYDVKMKEKGDIPEGYSVSREKKERFSLILESASTNQTSMYLCASSFLLTGSYSPLHFGNGTRLTVT.

The chain uses TRBV20-1 and TRBJ2-3; a possible D gene is TRBD2 (6 bases). V lost 5 bases and J 0 bases, leaving 9 bases between the germline ends. From germline, CDR1 is DFQATT and CDR2 SNEGSKA (reference sequence). This CDR3 comprises 13 residues. CDR3 sequence: CSAGGGSTDTQYF. The CDR3, as DNA: TGCAGTGCTGGGGGAGGTAGCACAGATACGCAGTATTTT.

This chain joins TRBV5-4 and TRBJ2-1; 12 bases fit TRBD2. The trim removed 3 bases at V and 15 bases at J, leaving 4 bases unmatched. CDR3 length equals 12 residues. Germline V gives CDR1 SGHNT, CDR2 YYREEE (reference sequence). The CDR3 DNA reads as TGTGCCAGCAGCTCGGGACTAGCGGGTCTGTTCTTC. Translating gives CASSSGLAGLFF.

This clonotype was picked up many times. The DNA of the CDR3 is TGTGCCAGCTCACGTACCCCAGGGAAGAGCACAGATACGCAGTATTTT. The encoded protein is CASSRTPGKSTDTQYF. The rearrangement uses TRBV18 and TRBJ2-3, with D possibly TRBD1 on 5 matching bases. This CDR3 spans 16 amino acids. The germline gives CDR1 KGHSH, CDR2 LQKENI. The ends were cut back, 4 bases at V and 0 bases at J, with 14 bases in the middle.

Ten or more counts support this clonotype. The J gene is TRBJ2-7, the V gene TRBV28; no clear D. V was pared by 3 bases and J by 2 bases, with 5 bases between. The CDR3 is 12 amino acids. Germline V gene data show CDR1 as MDHEN and CDR2 as SYDVKM. CDR3 protein: CASSLATYEQYF. The CDR3 DNA follows: TGTGCCAGCAGTTTGGCGACCTACGAGCAGTACTTC. The whole variable domain, filled in from reference TRBV28 and TRBJ2-7, reads DVKVTQSSRYLVKRTGEKVFLECVQDMDHENMFWYRQDPGLGLRLIYFSYDVKMKEKGDIPEGYSVSREKKERFSLILESASTNQTSMYLCASSLATYEQYFGPGTRLTVT.

In its sample, this clonotype was seen many times. V usage is TRBV6-5 and J usage is TRBJ2-7, with TRBD2 matching 8 bases. CDR3 length: 14 amino acids. The V gene's germline CDR1 is MNHEY and CDR2 SVGAGI. Trimming cost V 2 bases and J 5 bases; bases outside gene matches: 5. CDR3 sequence reads: CASSYRSGSNEQYF. The CDR3 DNA follows: TGTGCCAGCAGTTACCGAAGCGGGAGTAACGAGCAGTACTTC.